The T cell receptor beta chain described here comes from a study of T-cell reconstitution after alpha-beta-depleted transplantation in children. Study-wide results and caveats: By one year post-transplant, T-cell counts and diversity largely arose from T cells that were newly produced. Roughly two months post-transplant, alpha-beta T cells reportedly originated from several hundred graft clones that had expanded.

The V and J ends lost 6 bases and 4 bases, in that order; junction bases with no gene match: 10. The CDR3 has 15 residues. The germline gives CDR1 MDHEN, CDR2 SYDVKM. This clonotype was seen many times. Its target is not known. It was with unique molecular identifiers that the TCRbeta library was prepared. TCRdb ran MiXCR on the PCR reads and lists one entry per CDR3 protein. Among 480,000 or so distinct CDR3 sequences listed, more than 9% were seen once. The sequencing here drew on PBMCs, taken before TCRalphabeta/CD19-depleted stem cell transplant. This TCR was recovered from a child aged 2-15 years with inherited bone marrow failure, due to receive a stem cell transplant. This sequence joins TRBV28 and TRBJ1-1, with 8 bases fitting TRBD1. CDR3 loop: CASSRPFRGRTEAFF. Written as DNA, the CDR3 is TGTGCCAGCAGCCGACCCTTCAGGGGGCGCACTGAAGCTTTCTTT.